This T cell receptor beta chain is from a study of OX40 agonist ivuxolimab in advanced cancers. In the study overall: Three patients, one with hepatocellular carcinoma and two with cutaneous melanoma, achieved partial responses.

In its sample, this clone was seen once. Profiling relied on immunoSEQ multiplex PCR, and the TCRdb table lists in-frame clones only, not all of them. The repertoire includes more than 75,000 clones, over 75% of them detected once, and approximately 5.1% sits in the top ten. The CDR3 runs to 17 residues. V lost 6 bases, J lost 3 bases, and 6 bases stayed unmatched. Germline V gene lookup returns CDR1 MNHEY and CDR2 SMNVEV (reference sequence). The clonotype comes from an adult with an advanced solid tumor such as melanoma, head and neck, liver or kidney cancer. Source: CD4+ or CD8+ T cells sorted from blood, taken in a trial of the OX40 agonist ivuxolimab. The V call is TRBV27, the J call TRBJ2-1; 15 nucleotides line up with TRBD2. The CDR3 bases are TGTGCCAGCAGCCCGGGACTAGCGGGGGGAAACTACAATGAGCAGTTCTTC. Translation gives CASSPGLAGGNYNEQFF.